Here is one T cell receptor (beta chain) with its context. The PCR made use of 60 Vbeta and 13 Jbeta primers. The table came from immunoSEQ multiplex PCR; TCRdb's copy has only in-frame clones and leaves some out. Of some 100,000 clones listed, roughly 70% are singletons. The entry originates in a study of cytomegalovirus exposure and HLA in healthy donors. Germline-derived CDR1 and CDR2 are SGHDT and YYEEEE. V lost 7 bases, J lost 4 bases, and 18 bases lay in between. There are 15 residues in the CDR3. The chain employs TRBV5-6 and TRBJ2-1; tentative D call: TRBD2 (6 bases). Sequencing was done on a sample of PBMCs. The sequence was collected from a woman younger than 35 in good health and CMV-seropositive. The DNA of the CDR3 is TGTGCCAGCCAGTGGGAGGCACCCTTTTACAATGAGCAGTTCTTC. Its protein product is CASQWEAPFYNEQFF.